The sequence of this TCR beta chain was determined in a study of shared clonotypes between healthy human individuals. Each sample came from a Caucasian adult donor living in Nashville, Tennessee. Whole-study results and caveats: In contrast to clonotypes shared by all four donors, non-shared clonotypes had lower generation probabilities. Only a few donors were included, so the genetic and exposure-history diversity represented was limited. Relative to memory subsets, naive subsets generally showed larger estimated richness.

Germline V CDR1 and CDR2: SQVTM, ANQGSEA. After removal of 4 bases from V and 6 bases from J, the junction contained 14 bases not matched to a gene. This CDR3 spans 15 amino acids. Remarks on this clone: Its antigen is as yet unknown.

The protocol was immunoSEQ multiplex PCR, while the TCRdb copy is restricted to in-frame clones and leaves out a portion. The repertoire consists of around 1.6 million clones, with roughly 98% occurring once and the leading ten covering 0.4% to 0.55%. The chain combines TRBV29-1 with TRBJ2-7, with TRBD1 identical over 8 bases. The sequence derives from a man in his thirties or forties in good health. Specimen: naive CD4+ T cells sorted from blood. Subset indicated: CD45RA+ positively selected. The CDR3 DNA sequence: TGCAGCGTTGCTCAGTCCAGGCAGGGGGCAGGCGAGCAGTACTTC. Amino acids: CSVAQSRQGAGEQYF.